This paragraph covers one T cell receptor (beta chain) sequence. Its target antigen remains unknown. Base qualities are missing; no much larger clone stands one base away. This sample was taken from a study of cytomegalovirus exposure and HLA in healthy donors (dated by TCRdb to 2017 to 2019). In the study overall: In an earlier analysis of 587 of the donors, about 270 Gb of sequence data and approximately 100 million unique TCR beta sequences from roughly 200 million T cells were reported. Rather than using new phenotypic data, the later analysis identified candidate immune exposures from TCR beta sequences and from how often those sequences occurred across donors. Typing coverage differed by locus: A, B, C, DRB1 and DQB1 were typed in roughly 620-640 donors, DQA1 in 500 to 550, DPA1 in some 570, and DPB1 in 450 to 490. Across 398 genotyped donors of the cohort, an average of about 240,000 unique TCR beta nucleotide sequences per donor were sequenced, and around 20% of those sequences were non-productive. Class I and class II HLA loci were covered by the typing at four-digit resolution. Donor age, sex, ethnicity and CMV serostatus were compiled alongside the repertoire data. In addition to the first cohort of 666 subjects, a separate validation cohort of about 120 different subjects was used. Roughly 5 DR-DQ haplotypes were handled as single units for association and clustering because linkage in the cohort was strong. The study aimed to test whether signatures of past pathogen exposure could be identified by cataloging public T cell receptors. To decide whether each TCR beta V gene segment behaved as functional or pseudogenic, an earlier analysis of several hundred of the donors relied on high-throughput TCR beta sequencing. All discovery cohort repertoires had been generated using a single sequencing platform. To predict cytomegalovirus infection status, the study combined high-throughput TCR immunosequencing, statistical association of individual TCRs with disease status, and machine learning. A later analysis re-analyzed previously published TCR beta repertoires from 666 donors and added high-resolution HLA genotyping to study TCR occurrence patterns. The study used immunosequencing to profile the T cell repertoires of 666 subjects and linked those repertoires to cytomegalovirus serostatus. In a later genetic analysis, genome-wide SNP genotypes for about 65% of the roughly 700 donors were used, and that subset was treated as a discovery cohort. An early release that covered more than 550 HLA-typed donors contained approximately 300 gigabases of sequencing data and tens of millions of unique TCR sequences. Of the 350 to 450 genotyped donors, over 65% fell in the genetic ancestry cluster associated with self-reported Caucasian donors. Summary of the overall study and its limitations: Strong co-occurrence of HLA alleles, especially DR and DQ, made assigning TCR associations to individual alleles difficult. Several of the top co-occurrence clusters appeared to be linked to parvovirus B19, influenza, CMV and Epstein-Barr virus, according to a later analysis. For the cohort, immune exposure information was limited to CMV serostatus. In vitro tests confirmed that a few of the cytomegalovirus-associated TCR beta chains recognize cytomegalovirus antigens. In a later analysis, some 18,000 TCR beta sequences were associated with specific HLA alleles at a false discovery rate of 0.05. An association between a missense DCLRE1C variant and V-gene and J-gene trimming of TCR beta chains was found in a later genetic analysis and replicated in an independent cohort. Roughly uniform sequencing depth across donors was assumed in presence/absence analyses, although this assumption may not hold. Across donors, most TCR sequences were observed very rarely, whereas some public TCRs were present in many individuals. About 17 rarely observed V segments, including chromosome 9 orphons, were excluded from the earlier analysis of just under 600 of the donors because counts were too low. In a later analysis, the rate of TCR association differed among HLA loci, with DRB1 alleles having the most associated TCRs and HLA-C alleles having the fewest. Some IMGT-functional V segments, including TRBV6-2 and TRBV6-3, could not be told apart with the 87-base-pair reads, so those segments were excluded. The sequencing pipeline was judged likely to have produced a cluster of highly shared sequence variants as a technical artifact. The cohort was sequenced for TCR beta chains only, and without alpha or paired-chain data the features that could be detected were limited. In both the original and validation cohorts, the classifier was reported to diagnose cytomegalovirus status with high specificity and sensitivity. Because some donors lacked HLA typing at each locus, the association tests relied only on the typed subset. In a later analysis, most CMV-associated TCR beta chains were found to appear HLA-restricted, with HLA associations seemingly driven largely by CMV exposure. The study listed 150 to 200 TCR beta chains as associated with cytomegalovirus. Compared with the roughly 700-donor mean, donors in an Asian-associated ancestry cluster had fewer N-insertions in productive TCRs, according to a later genetic analysis. A further reported finding was that TCR beta sequences accurately predicted the HLA-A and HLA-B alleles for most subjects in the first cohort. According to the authors, the approach could potentially be generalized to other disease states and immunological phenotypes. In a later analysis, HLA-associated TCR beta chains were found to be more clonally expanded and to have lower generation probabilities than equally common non-associated chains. Broadly in line with IMGT annotations, most TCR beta V segments showed up in productive rearrangements about 90% or about 30% of the time in an earlier analysis of several hundred of the donors. Correlated functional status among segregating V segments might be attributable to linkage disequilibrium, but an unknown experimental factor could not be ruled out.

In total, roughly 670 healthy bone marrow donors made up the cohort. At the time of sampling, all cohort members were nominally healthy, though unrecorded immune exposures were likely present. The donor was CMV seronegative and belonged to the group of 320 or so seronegative cohort members. A peripheral blood sample was provided by each donor, and peripheral blood mononuclear cells were used for TCR beta sequencing. The Qiagen DNeasy Blood Extraction Kit was used to extract genomic DNA from the blood cell samples. Trimming at the junction amounts to 4 bases on V and 8 bases on J, and the germline ends lie 35 bases apart. From its cysteine to its phenylalanine, the CDR3 spans 20 amino acids. Only the CDR3 part of the read is kept: 60 bases, read in frame from the first base. Based on the germline V gene, the CDR1 and CDR2 sequences are SGHTA and FQGTGA. Preparation of the library involved the immunoSEQ multiplex PCR assay. The multiplex PCR relied on a mix of 60 forward primers for TCR Vbeta segments and 13 reverse primers for TCR Jbeta segments. The CDR3 region of rearranged TCR beta genes was amplified from genomic DNA by a multiplex PCR assay. On the Illumina HiSeq System, the amplified TCR beta libraries were sequenced as 87-base-pair reads. The published analysis was carried out like this. A later analysis tallied roughly 76 million unique TCR beta chains across the 666 repertoires, and about 10 million of those chains were shared by two or more donors. Raw reads were error-corrected and collapsed into unique sequences by a nearest-neighbor algorithm in which closely related sequences were merged to remove PCR and sequencing errors. Alignment of CDR3 sequences to IMGT reference sequences was used to assign V, D and J gene segments. For a sequence to be retained, a match of at least six nucleotides was required to both a V gene segment and a J gene segment. A rearrangement counted as productive if the CDR3 had no stop codons and remained in frame with V and J, and every other rearrangement counted as non-productive. CDR3 was defined by IMGT convention, running from the second conserved V-encoded cysteine to the conserved J-encoded phenylalanine. The earlier analysis of fewer than 750 of the donors excluded sequences that lacked an unambiguous match to a single V gene segment. An earlier analysis of just under 600 of the donors called V segments functional above 56.7% productive rearrangements and segregating when the between-donor standard deviation exceeded 5%. A statistical classification framework was built to diagnose cytomegalovirus status from the catalog of TCR beta chain sequences. A later analysis assigned V and J genes by comparing TCR nucleotide sequences with IMGT/GENE-DB human TR gene sequences. The TCRdist pipeline was used in a later analysis to assign CDR3 sequences and most-parsimonious VDJ recombination scenarios. A later analysis defined each TCR beta chain by its CDR3 amino acid sequence plus V-gene family, and excluded reads lacking a unique V-gene family. As a way to deal with suspected cross-contamination and a sequencing artifact, a later analysis dropped 592 nucleotide sequences that were highly shared and had low generation probability. For each public chain, a later analysis derived a clonal expansion index from normalized ranks of inferred template counts within each repertoire. In a later analysis, generation probabilities were computed using a VDJ recombination model fitted to out-of-frame rearrangements, and the results were checked against IGoR. In a later analysis, TCR-TCR, TCR-HLA and TCR-CMV co-occurrence was scored with hypergeometric tests, and a repertoire-size bias correction was applied to TCR pairs. In a later analysis, false discovery rates were estimated by permuting HLA or CMV assignments 20 times. In a later analysis, co-occurring TCRs were grouped with DBSCAN, and TCRdist sequence similarity was added when clustering was performed within HLA-allele-positive subsets. For co-occurrence clustering, repertoires with fewer than 30,000 or more than 120,000 public chains were excluded, along with several repertoires with anomalous nucleotide sharing. Imported from immuneACCESS, the table was reduced by TCRdb to in-frame sequences with V and J called. These copies leave out some clones; in studies compared against another copy, an unresolved V gene accounts for under half, and the cause of the remainder is not known. V and J calls and clone size are as listed in that table; D and trimming were resolved from the DNA. The sample data list 100,000 to 150,000 clones, and about 86% of these were observed just once. The ten biggest clones cover less than 2.5% of the sample.

Sequencing was carried out using PBMCs. The rearranged chain carries TRBV7-3 and TRBJ1-2, with the D gene too uncertain to name. The receptor was derived from a middle-aged woman in good health and CMV-seronegative. The nucleotide sequence reads as follows: TGTGCCAGCAGCTCCATCCCGGGCTTGGGTCATGTCGATGCCTCGGGAGGCTACACCTTC. The encoded protein is CASSSIPGLGHVDASGGYTF.